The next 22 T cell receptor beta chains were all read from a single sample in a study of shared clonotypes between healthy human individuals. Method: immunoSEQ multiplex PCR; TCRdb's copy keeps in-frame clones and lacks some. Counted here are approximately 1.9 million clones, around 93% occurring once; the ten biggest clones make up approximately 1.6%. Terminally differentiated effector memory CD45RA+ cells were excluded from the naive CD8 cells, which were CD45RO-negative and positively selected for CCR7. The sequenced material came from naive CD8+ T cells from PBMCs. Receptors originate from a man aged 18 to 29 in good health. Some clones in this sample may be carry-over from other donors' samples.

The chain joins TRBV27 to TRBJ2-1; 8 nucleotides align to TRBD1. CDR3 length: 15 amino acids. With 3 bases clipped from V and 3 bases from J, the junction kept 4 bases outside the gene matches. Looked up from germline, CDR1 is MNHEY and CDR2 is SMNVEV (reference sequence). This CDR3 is CASSFSGGFYNEQFF. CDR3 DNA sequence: TGTGCCAGCAGTTTTTCAGGGGGCTTCTACAATGAGCAGTTCTTC.

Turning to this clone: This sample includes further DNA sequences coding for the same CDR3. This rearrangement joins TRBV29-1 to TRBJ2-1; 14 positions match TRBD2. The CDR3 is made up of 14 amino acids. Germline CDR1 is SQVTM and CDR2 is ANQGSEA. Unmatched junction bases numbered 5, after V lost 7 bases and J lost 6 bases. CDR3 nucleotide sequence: TGCAGCGCAGCCGGGACTAGCGGGAGCAATGAGCAGTTCTTC. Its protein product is CSAAGTSGSNEQFF.

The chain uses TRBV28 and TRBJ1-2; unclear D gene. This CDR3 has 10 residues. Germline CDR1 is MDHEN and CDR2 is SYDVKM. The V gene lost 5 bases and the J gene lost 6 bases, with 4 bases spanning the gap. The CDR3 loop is CASSTNGYTF. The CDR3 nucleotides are TGTGCCAGCAGTACGAATGGCTACACCTTC.

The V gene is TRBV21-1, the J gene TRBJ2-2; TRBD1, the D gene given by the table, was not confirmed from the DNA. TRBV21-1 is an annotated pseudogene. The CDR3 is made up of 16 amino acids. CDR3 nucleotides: TGTGCCAGCAGCCCTGGACAGCGGACGAACACCGGGGAGCTGTTTTTT. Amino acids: CASSPGQRTNTGELFF.

Here the CDR3 reads CASSGSGLSLNEQFF. In DNA form, the CDR3 reads TGTGCCAGCAGTGGCTCCGGACTTTCACTCAATGAGCAGTTCTTC. J is TRBJ2-1 and V is TRBV6-5; tentatively, D is TRBD2 (5 bases). Trimming stripped 5 bases from V and 6 bases from J, with 17 bases between. The germline gives CDR1 MNHEY, CDR2 SVGAGI. The CDR3 spans 15 residues.

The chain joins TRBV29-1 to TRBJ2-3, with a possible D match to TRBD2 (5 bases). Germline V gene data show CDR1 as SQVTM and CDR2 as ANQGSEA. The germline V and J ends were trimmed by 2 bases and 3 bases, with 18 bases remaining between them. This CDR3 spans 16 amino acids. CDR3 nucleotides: TGCAGCGTTGAATTTCGGCCCCACCGCGGGACAGATACGCAGTATTTT. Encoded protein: CSVEFRPHRGTDTQYF.

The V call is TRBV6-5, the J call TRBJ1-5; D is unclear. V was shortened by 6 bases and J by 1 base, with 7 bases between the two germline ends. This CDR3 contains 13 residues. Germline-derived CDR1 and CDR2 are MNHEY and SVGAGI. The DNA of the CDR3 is TGTGCCAGCAGGCCCAGGAGCAATCAGCCCCAGCATTTT. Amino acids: CASRPRSNQPQHF.

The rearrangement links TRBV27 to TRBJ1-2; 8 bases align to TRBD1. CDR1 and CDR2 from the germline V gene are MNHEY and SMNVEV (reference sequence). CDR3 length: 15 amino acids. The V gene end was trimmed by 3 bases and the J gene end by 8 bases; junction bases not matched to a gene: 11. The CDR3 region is CASSLGGQGASGYTF. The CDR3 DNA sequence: TGTGCCAGCAGTTTGGGGGGGCAGGGGGCTTCGGGCTACACCTTC.

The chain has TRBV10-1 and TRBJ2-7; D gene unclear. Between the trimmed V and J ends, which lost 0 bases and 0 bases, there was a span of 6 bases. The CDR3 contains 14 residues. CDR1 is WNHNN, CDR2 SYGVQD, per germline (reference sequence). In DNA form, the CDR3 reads TGCGCCAGCAGTGAGTCGGGCAACTCCTACGAGCAGTACTTC. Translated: CASSESGNSYEQYF.

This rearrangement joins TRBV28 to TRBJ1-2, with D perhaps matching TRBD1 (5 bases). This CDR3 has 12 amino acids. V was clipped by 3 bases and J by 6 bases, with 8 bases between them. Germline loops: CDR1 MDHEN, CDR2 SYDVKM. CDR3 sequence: CASSLEGHGYTF. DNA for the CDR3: TGTGCCAGCAGTTTGGAGGGACATGGCTACACCTTC.

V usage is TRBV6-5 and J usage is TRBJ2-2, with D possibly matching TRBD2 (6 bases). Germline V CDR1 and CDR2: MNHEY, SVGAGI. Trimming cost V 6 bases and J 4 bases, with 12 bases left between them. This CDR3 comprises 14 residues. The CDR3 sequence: CASSPGRGTGELFF. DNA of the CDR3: TGTGCCAGCAGCCCAGGGCGGGGCACCGGGGAGCTGTTTTTT.

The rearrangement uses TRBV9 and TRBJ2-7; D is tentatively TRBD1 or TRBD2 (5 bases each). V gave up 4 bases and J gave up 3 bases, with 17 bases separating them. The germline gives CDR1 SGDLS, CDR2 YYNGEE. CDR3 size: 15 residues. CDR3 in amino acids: CASSLGTDRNYEQYF. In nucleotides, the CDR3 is TGTGCCAGCAGCTTAGGGACCGACAGAAACTACGAGCAGTACTTC.

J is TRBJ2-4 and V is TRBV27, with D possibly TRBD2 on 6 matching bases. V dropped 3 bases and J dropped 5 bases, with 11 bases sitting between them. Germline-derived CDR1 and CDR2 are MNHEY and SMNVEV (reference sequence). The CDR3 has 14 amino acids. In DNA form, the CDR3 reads TGTGCCAGCAGTTTCAGGACTAACGAAAACATTCAGTACTTC. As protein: CASSFRTNENIQYF.

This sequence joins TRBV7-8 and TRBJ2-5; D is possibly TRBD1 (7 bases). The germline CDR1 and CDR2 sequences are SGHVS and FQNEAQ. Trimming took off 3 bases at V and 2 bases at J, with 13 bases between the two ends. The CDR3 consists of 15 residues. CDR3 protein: CASSFGRGRQETQYF. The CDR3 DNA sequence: TGTGCCAGCAGCTTTGGCAGGGGGAGGCAAGAGACCCAGTACTTC.

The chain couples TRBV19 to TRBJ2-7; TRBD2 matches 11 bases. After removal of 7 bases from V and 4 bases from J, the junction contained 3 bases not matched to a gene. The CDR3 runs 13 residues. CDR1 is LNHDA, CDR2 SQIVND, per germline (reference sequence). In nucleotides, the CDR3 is TGTGCCAGTAAACTAGCGGGGGAGTACGAGCAGTACTTC. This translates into CASKLAGEYEQYF.

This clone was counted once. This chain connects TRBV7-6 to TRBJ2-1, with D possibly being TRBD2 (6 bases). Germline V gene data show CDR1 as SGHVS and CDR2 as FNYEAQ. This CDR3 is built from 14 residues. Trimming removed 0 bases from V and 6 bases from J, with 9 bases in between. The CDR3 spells CASSLAEGRNEQFF. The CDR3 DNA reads TGTGCCAGCAGCTTAGCGGAGGGCCGCAATGAGCAGTTCTTC.

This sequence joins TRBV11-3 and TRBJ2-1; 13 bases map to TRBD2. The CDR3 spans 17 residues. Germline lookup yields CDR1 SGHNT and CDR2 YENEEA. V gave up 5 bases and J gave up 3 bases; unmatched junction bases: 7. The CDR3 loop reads CASSQKRTSGSYNEQFF. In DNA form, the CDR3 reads TGTGCCAGCAGCCAGAAAAGGACTAGCGGGAGCTACAATGAGCAGTTCTTC.

CDR3 amino acids: CASSLWDDETQYF. The CDR3 DNA reads as TGTGCCAGCAGCCTATGGGACGACGAGACCCAGTACTTC. V usage is TRBV11-2 and J usage is TRBJ2-5, with D tentatively TRBD1 or TRBD2 (5 bases each). V lost 5 bases to trimming and J lost 5 bases, with 12 bases between them. In germline, CDR1 is SGHAT, CDR2 FQNNGV. The CDR3 contains 13 residues.

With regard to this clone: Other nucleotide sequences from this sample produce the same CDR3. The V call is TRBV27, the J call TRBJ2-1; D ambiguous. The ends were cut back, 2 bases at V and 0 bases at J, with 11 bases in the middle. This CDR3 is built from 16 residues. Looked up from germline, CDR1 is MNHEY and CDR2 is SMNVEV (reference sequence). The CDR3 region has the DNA TGTGCCAGCAGTTTAACCCAGGACCCCTCCTACAATGAGCAGTTCTTC. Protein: CASSLTQDPSYNEQFF.

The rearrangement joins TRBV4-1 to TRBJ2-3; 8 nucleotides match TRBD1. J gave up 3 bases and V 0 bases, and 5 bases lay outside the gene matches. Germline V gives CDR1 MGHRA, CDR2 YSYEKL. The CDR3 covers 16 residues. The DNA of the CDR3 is TGCGCCAGCAGCCAAGATCCCGGACAGGGAACAGATACGCAGTATTTT. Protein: CASSQDPGQGTDTQYF.

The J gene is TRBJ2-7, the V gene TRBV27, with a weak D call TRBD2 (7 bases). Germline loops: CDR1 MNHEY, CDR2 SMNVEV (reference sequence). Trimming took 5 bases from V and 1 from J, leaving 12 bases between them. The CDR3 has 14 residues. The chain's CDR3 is CASSRGAQSYEQYF. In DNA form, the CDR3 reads TGTGCCAGCAGTCGGGGGGCGCAATCCTACGAGCAGTACTTC.

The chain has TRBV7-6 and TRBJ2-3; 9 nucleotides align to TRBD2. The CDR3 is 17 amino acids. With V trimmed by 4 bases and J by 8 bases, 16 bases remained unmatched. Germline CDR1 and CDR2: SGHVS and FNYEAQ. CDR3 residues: CASSSSLTSGPSSTQYF. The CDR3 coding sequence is TGTGCCAGCAGCTCTAGTTTGACTAGCGGTCCAAGTAGTACGCAGTATTTT.